This T cell receptor (beta chain) appears in the sequencing data of a study of blood T cell repertoires in COVID-19. Study-level background: COVID-19 samples, acute and convalescent, were from the United States, Italy and Spain.

In the source study's methods: Reference gene primer amplification in the assay estimated nucleated cell counts. The method was immunoSEQ multiplex PCR; TCRdb's version includes in-frame clones alone and lacks a portion of them. V and J calls and clone size are as listed in that table; D and trimming were resolved from the DNA. The sample records over 400,000 clones, 75% to 90% being singletons. The ends lost 4 bases at V and 4 bases at J; junction bases unmatched: 3. The germline gives CDR1 LGHDT, CDR2 YNNKEL (reference sequence). This CDR3 spans 14 amino acids. In terms of age and location, participants ranged from roughly 18 to 95 years and lived in around 22 US areas. Cohort assignment relied on participant-reported clinical history.

Sequenced sample: PBMCs or T cells enriched from blood (not recorded which). The receptor was isolated from a woman aged 55-69 years who had recovered from COVID-19. V gene TRBV3-1 (or the pseudogene TRBV3-2) combines with J gene TRBJ1-4; 7 bases fit TRBD1. Here the CDR3 reads CASSRTGDNEKLFF. CDR3 in DNA: TGTGCCAGCAGCCGGACAGGAGATAATGAAAAACTGTTTTTT.